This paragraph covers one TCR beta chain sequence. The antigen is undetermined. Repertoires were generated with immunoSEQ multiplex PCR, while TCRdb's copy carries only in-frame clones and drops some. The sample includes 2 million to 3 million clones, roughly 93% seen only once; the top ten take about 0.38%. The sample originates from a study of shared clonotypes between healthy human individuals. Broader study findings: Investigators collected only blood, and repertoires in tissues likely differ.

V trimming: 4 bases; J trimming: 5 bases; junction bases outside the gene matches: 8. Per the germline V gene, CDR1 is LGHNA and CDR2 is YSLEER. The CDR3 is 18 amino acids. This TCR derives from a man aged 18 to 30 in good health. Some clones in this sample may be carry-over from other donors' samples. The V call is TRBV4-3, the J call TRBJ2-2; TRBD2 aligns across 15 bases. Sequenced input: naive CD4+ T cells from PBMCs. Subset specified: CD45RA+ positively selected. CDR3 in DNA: TGCGCCAGCAGCCGCTGGACTAGCGGGAGGGATGGGACCGGGGAGCTGTTTTTT. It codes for CASSRWTSGRDGTGELFF.